This TCR beta chain was found in a study of T cells expressing NK-cell markers. Study in general: Researchers got TCR beta repertoires out of sorted CD3+CD56+NKG2C+, CD3+CD56+NKG2C- and CD3+CD56-NKG2C+ T cells. In the group of eight sequenced donors, seven were HCMV-seropositive and one was seronegative.

Germline V gene data show CDR1 as SGHDN and CDR2 as FVKESK. The CDR3 sequence is 15 residues long. As the method of synthesis, 5'RACE template switching with UMIs yielded TCR beta cDNA. Each CDR3 protein gets one entry in TCRdb, which reprocessed the 5' RACE reads and gives no DNA. This sample's table has over 250,000 distinct CDR3 sequences. The chain uses TRBV14 and TRBJ1-1; TCRdb indicates TRBD1, and absent DNA this call remains unverified. The sample was blood T cells: a sorted CD56 or NKG2C T cell subset, CD4+ or CD8+ T cells, or bulk PBMC T cells (not recorded which). The sequence derives from a woman between 18 and 70 years old in good health. The CDR3 loop reads CASSHRGLGNTEAFF.